This TCR beta chain was retrieved from a study of a mutant IDH1 vaccine in newly diagnosed glioma. Study in general: Therapy received beforehand was radiotherapy, temozolomide, or both, with most patients given both. In the visit schedule, V12 fell in week 35, while V13 fell in week 47.

CDR1 and CDR2 from the germline V gene are LNHDA and SQIVND (reference sequence). V was cut by 5 bases and J by 0 bases, with 11 bases left in between. The CDR3 covers 15 residues. Method: immunoSEQ multiplex PCR; TCRdb's copy keeps in-frame clones and lacks some. The repertoire includes about 94,000 clones, around 92% of them detected once, and 0.6% to 0.95% sits in the top ten. As for time point: week 47, end of study. Topical imiquimod accompanied each vaccine dose, which consisted of 300 ug of mutant IDH1 20-mer peptide. The donors had new WHO grade 3 or 4 astrocytomas; these were IDH1-mutant and ATRX-lost. On this clone itself: What it binds is not known.

The sequencing here drew on PBMCs, taken from a glioma patient whose treatment included an IDH1 peptide vaccine. This TCR was sampled from a woman between 45 and 65 years old with glioma. This chain joins TRBV19 and TRBJ2-1, with D hard to call. CDR3 sequence (DNA): TGTGCCAGTAGTCGAACCAGGAGCTCCTACAATGAGCAGTTCTTC. This codes for CASSRTRSSYNEQFF.